This T cell receptor (beta chain) was identified in a study of tumor-infiltrating lymphocytes in oesophageal squamous cell carcinoma. The CDR3 is 14 amino acids in total, end residues counted. CDR1 and CDR2 from the germline V gene are MDHEN and SYDVKM. Remarks on this clonotype: Given the absence of the conserved phenylalanine or tryptophan at the CDR3 end, a read error is likely. The limits of the CDR3 on the DNA are not certain, so only TCRdb's listed CDR3 is given.

TCRdb re-called the PCR reads through MiXCR, storing one row per CDR3 protein. The sample includes around 22,000 distinct CDR3 sequences, about a third of them seen just once. The sequence was obtained from a female donor with esophageal squamous cell carcinoma. The sample taken for sequencing was esophageal tumor tissue. V usage is TRBV28 and J usage is TRBJ2-5; the table's TRBD1 call for D was not verified on the DNA. The CDR3 here is CASSLGARGYTFGS.